Below, 28 T cell receptor beta chains from the same sample are listed, as sequenced in a study of blood T cells in healthy people across ages. Sample-barcoded 5' priming and a J-beta primer mix drove a second PCR of about 7 to 11 cycles. Via MiXCR, TCRdb re-called the 5' RACE reads, giving one row per CDR3 protein. This table has hundreds of thousands of distinct CDR3 sequences, 46% appearing once. Sequencing used blood. These receptors came from a man older than 75 in good health.

The chain has TRBV28 and TRBJ2-7, with TRBD2 as a possible D gene (6 bases). V was shortened by 4 bases and J by 0 bases, with 16 bases between the two germline ends. The CDR3 is 16 residues long. Germline values: CDR1 MDHEN, CDR2 SYDVKM. CDR3 bases: TGTGCCAGCAGTTCCCTGACTTGCGGGATCTCCTACGAGCAGTACTTC. Amino acid sequence: CASSSLTCGISYEQYF.

The chain joins TRBV6-6 to TRBJ2-5; 9 nucleotides line up with TRBD2. Germline loops: CDR1 MNHNY, CDR2 SVGAGI (reference sequence). The CDR3 is 15 amino acids. V lost 5 bases and J lost 2; bases outside the gene matches: 6. CDR3 loop: CASSQGLARQETQYF. CDR3 in DNA: TGTGCCAGCAGTCAAGGACTAGCGCGTCAAGAGACCCAGTACTTC.

The CDR3 nucleotides are TGCGCCAGCAGACGAGGGGTCGGCGGCACAGATACGCAGTATTTT. This sequence encodes CASRRGVGGTDTQYF. The chain recombines TRBV5-1 with TRBJ2-3; either TRBD1 or TRBD2 may fit D (5 bases each). The germline V gene has CDR1 SGHRS and CDR2 YFSETQ. V was clipped by 5 bases and J by 1 base, with 14 bases between them. CDR3 length: 15 amino acids.

As regards this clonotype: The junction departs from the called germline gene at one end, perhaps through a read error. The rearrangement joins TRBV18 to TRBJ2-5, with 9 bases lining up with TRBD2. The CDR3 loop spans 14 amino acids. Germline CDR1 reads KGHSH; CDR2 reads LQKENI. The CDR3 here is CTSRQLAGQETQYF. CDR3 coding DNA: TGTACCAGCCGCCAGCTAGCGGGACAAGAGACCCAGTACTTC. Combining the CDR3 with reference TRBV18 and TRBJ2-5 gives the whole variable domain NAGVMQNPRHLVRRRGQEARLRCSPMKGHSHVYWYRQLPEEGLKFMVYLQKENIIDESGMPKERFSAEFPKEGPSILRIQQVVRGDSAAYFCTSRQLAGQETQYFGPGTRLLVL.

This clonotype came up a few times. The chain employs TRBV12-3 or TRBV12-4 and TRBJ1-1; D perhaps matches TRBD1 (6 bases). Trimming took 6 bases from V and 1 from J, leaving 9 bases between them. CDR3 length equals 13 residues. CDR3 nucleotides: TGTGCCAGCAGGAACAGGGAGAACACTGAAGCTTTCTTT. Its protein product is CASRNRENTEAFF.

The rearrangement joins TRBV6-6 to TRBJ1-4; no reliable D call. CDR1 and CDR2 from the germline V gene are MNHNY and SVGAGI (reference sequence). This CDR3 contains 15 residues. V was pared by 8 bases and J by 8 bases, with 21 bases between. CDR3 sequence: CASRVLGIGEEKLFF. The CDR3 DNA reads as TGTGCCAGCCGAGTTCTCGGGATCGGAGAAGAAAAACTGTTTTTT.

The chain joins TRBV14 to TRBJ1-1, with a weak D call TRBD1 (5 bases). Germline V gene sequence: CDR1 SGHDN, CDR2 FVKESK. V was shortened by 3 bases and J by 1 base, with 15 bases between the two germline ends. The CDR3 has 16 residues. The CDR3 spells CASSQLTGLSNTEAFF. CDR3 coding DNA: TGTGCCAGCAGCCAGTTGACGGGACTGTCGAACACTGAAGCTTTCTTT.

This clonotype has more than one count but fewer than ten. The chain joins TRBV9 to TRBJ2-2; 9 bases are a match to TRBD2. V lost 0 bases and J lost 6; bases outside the gene matches: 3. The CDR3 consists of 15 residues. Per the germline V gene, CDR1 is SGDLS and CDR2 is YYNGEE. The CDR3 DNA reads TGTGCCAGCAGCGTAGACCGACTAGCGGCCGGGGAGCTGTTTTTT. Translation gives CASSVDRLAAGELFF.

The rearrangement uses TRBV29-1 and TRBJ2-1; D may match TRBD1 or TRBD2 (5 bases each). In germline, CDR1 is SQVTM, CDR2 ANQGSEA. The germline V and J ends were trimmed by 4 bases and 6 bases, with 16 bases remaining between them. This CDR3 has 14 amino acids. The CDR3: CSVARWGWSNEQFF. CDR3 sequence (DNA): TGCAGCGTTGCCCGCTGGGGGTGGTCCAATGAGCAGTTCTTC.

This chain connects TRBV20-1 to TRBJ1-2; perhaps TRBD1 as D (6 bases). V was shortened by 2 bases and J by 6 bases, with 16 bases between the two germline ends. CDR1 is DFQATT and CDR2 is SNEGSKA in the germline V gene (reference sequence). CDR3 size: 14 residues. CDR3 sequence (DNA): TGCAGTGCTAGAAGGACAGAGGATTGGAATGGCTACACCTTC. It codes for CSARRTEDWNGYTF.

Only one count was recorded for this clonotype. This chain links TRBV5-1 with TRBJ1-1, with D maybe TRBD1 (5 bases). The V end was cut by 6 bases, the J end by 2 bases, with 11 bases between. The CDR3 spans 13 residues. Per the germline V gene, CDR1 is SGHRS and CDR2 is YFSETQ. The CDR3, as DNA: TGCGCCAGCACCCAGGGCCAAAACACTGAAGCTTTCTTT. Translating gives CASTQGQNTEAFF. The variable domain in full, with the rest retrieved from reference TRBV5-1 and TRBJ1-1, is KAGVTQTPRYLIKTRGQQVTLSCSPISGHRSVSWYQQTPGQGLQFLFEYFSETQRNKGNFPGRFSGRQFSNSRSEMNVSTLELGDSALYLCASTQGQNTEAFFGQGTRLTVV.

Worth noting for this clonotype: This may be a read error, as it is one base from a much larger clone. The chain employs TRBV12-3 or TRBV12-4 and TRBJ2-7, with 7 bases fitting TRBD1. This CDR3 has 13 amino acids. This CDR3 is CASRRDSSYVQYF. CDR3 bases: TGTGCCAGCAGGAGGGACAGCTCCTACGTGCAGTACTTC.

This clonotype was counted a few times. This chain connects TRBV11-2 to TRBJ2-3, with D possibly called TRBD1 or TRBD2 (5 bases each). This CDR3 has 15 residues. Deletions cut 3 bases from V and 4 bases from J, with 14 bases between. Germline CDR1 reads SGHAT; CDR2 reads FQNNGV. The CDR3 is CASSLQSGTSDTQYF. The CDR3 nucleotides read TGTGCCAGCAGCTTGCAGTCGGGGACGTCAGATACGCAGTATTTT. Complete variable domain (other parts from reference TRBV11-2 and TRBJ2-3): EAGVAQSPRYKIIEKRQSVAFWCNPISGHATLYWYQQILGQGPKLLIQFQNNGVVDDSQLPKDRFSAERLKGVDSTLKIQPAKLEDSAVYLCASSLQSGTSDTQYFGPGTRLTVL.

The CDR3 region is CASSRTNMNTEAFF. CDR3 nucleotide sequence: TGTGCCAGCAGCCGAACAAACATGAACACTGAAGCTTTCTTT. This sequence joins TRBV14 and TRBJ1-1; D ambiguous. This CDR3 spans 14 amino acids. The V gene lost 4 bases and the J gene lost 0 bases, with 9 bases spanning the gap. The germline V gene has CDR1 SGHDN and CDR2 FVKESK. The entire variable domain, with the rest obtained from reference TRBV14 and TRBJ1-1, is as follows: EAGVTQFPSHSVIEKGQTVTLRCDPISGHDNLYWYRRVMGKEIKFLLHFVKESKQDESGMPNNRFLAERTGGTYSTLKVQPAELEDSGVYFCASSRTNMNTEAFFGQGTRLTVV.

The rearrangement links TRBV5-1 to TRBJ2-2, with 9 bases matching TRBD1. The CDR3 consists of 16 residues. V dropped 4 bases and J dropped 4; count of bases not matched to a gene: 8. The V gene's germline CDR1 is SGHRS and CDR2 YFSETQ. CDR3 sequence reads: CASSTGTGTPTGELFF. CDR3 nucleotide sequence: TGCGCCAGCAGCACCGGGACAGGGACACCCACCGGGGAGCTGTTTTTT.

The CDR3 region is CSAGGTSSYEQYF. The CDR3 DNA reads TGCAGCGCCGGGGGCACGAGCTCCTACGAGCAGTACTTC. V and J are TRBV29-1 and TRBJ2-7, with D tentatively TRBD1 or TRBD2 (6 bases each). Germline V gives CDR1 SQVTM, CDR2 ANQGSEA. V gave up 7 bases and J gave up 0 bases, with 13 bases separating them. The CDR3 totals 13 residues.

This clonotype was seen a few times. This rearrangement joins TRBV20-1 to TRBJ2-4, with 7 nucleotides matching TRBD1. Germline trimming cut 3 bases from V and 0 bases from J; bases unmatched to any gene: 14. The CDR3 consists of 18 residues. Germline CDR1 reads DFQATT; CDR2 reads SNEGSKA (reference sequence). CDR3 in DNA: TGCAGTGCTAGGGGTTCGGCAGGGGGAAATCTAGCCAAAAACATTCAGTACTTC. This codes for CSARGSAGGNLAKNIQYF.

V and J are TRBV12-3 or TRBV12-4 and TRBJ1-2; weak D call: TRBD1 (5 bases). The CDR3 consists of 16 residues. Between the trimmed V and J ends, which lost 0 bases and 3 bases, there was a span of 14 bases. The CDR3 bases are TGTGCCAGCAGTTTAGCGATGGGAGGGACGTACTATGGCTACACCTTC. Its protein is CASSLAMGGTYYGYTF.

The chain uses TRBV5-5 and TRBJ2-6, with a weak D call TRBD1 (6 bases). V lost 1 base and J 1 base, leaving 18 bases between the germline ends. CDR3 length: 19 amino acids. Per germline, CDR1 SGHKS and CDR2 YYEKEE (reference sequence). CDR3 DNA: TGTGCCAGCAGCTTGTATCCGCCAGGGGAATATTCTGGGGCCAACGTCCTGACTTTC. Translation: CASSLYPPGEYSGANVLTF.

The chain uses TRBV6-2 or TRBV6-3 and TRBJ2-5; 10 bases map to TRBD1. There are 17 residues in the CDR3. CDR1 and CDR2 from the germline V gene are MNHEY and SVGEGT. Trimming removed 2 bases from V and 3 bases from J; junction bases left unmatched: 9. CDR3 in amino acids: CASSYHRDRGTKETQYF. DNA for the CDR3: TGTGCCAGCAGTTACCACCGGGACAGGGGCACAAAAGAGACCCAGTACTTC.

This clonotype was seen more than once but under ten times. With a much larger clone just one base away, this may be a read error. The chain is built from TRBV27 and TRBJ2-7; 7 bases agree with TRBD1. Germline lookup yields CDR1 MNHEY and CDR2 SMNVEV (reference sequence). Unmatched junction bases numbered 12, after V lost 6 bases and J lost 7 bases. CDR3 size: 14 residues. The CDR3 is CASSPGTVNNEQYF. The CDR3 nucleotides read TGTGCCAGCAGCCCCGGGACAGTTAACAATGAGCAGTACTTC.

As concerns this clonotype: A much larger clonotype is one base distant, so this may be a read error. This chain uses TRBV29-1 with TRBJ2-5; D remains ambiguous. The CDR3 is made up of 12 amino acids. Germline V lookup: CDR1 SQVTM, CDR2 ANQGSEA. V shed 4 bases and J shed 1 base, with 7 bases lying between them. CDR3: CSVGRSQETQYF. The CDR3 region has the DNA TGCAGCGTTGGACGGTCCCAAGAGACCCAGTACTTC.

This sequence joins TRBV5-6 and TRBJ2-1; possible D gene TRBD2, 6 bases. Germline V gene lookup returns CDR1 SGHDT and CDR2 YYEEEE. Trimming took 6 bases from V and 12 from J, leaving 13 bases between them. The length of the CDR3 is 11 residues. This CDR3 reads CASKTAGRQFF. In DNA form, the CDR3 reads TGTGCCAGCAAGACGGCCGGGAGGCAGTTCTTC.

This clonotype was found many times. The V and J genes are TRBV27 and TRBJ2-7; 7 positions agree with TRBD2. Germline values: CDR1 MNHEY, CDR2 SMNVEV (reference sequence). The V and J ends lost 5 bases and 1 base, in that order; junction bases with no gene match: 2. The CDR3 is 13 residues long. In nucleotides, the CDR3 is TGTGCCAGCAGTGGACTAGGGTCCTACGAGCAGTACTTC. It yields the protein CASSGLGSYEQYF.

V usage is TRBV5-1 and J usage is TRBJ2-1, with D perhaps TRBD2 (6 bases). V shed 0 bases and J shed 4 bases, with 11 bases lying between them. Germline V gene data show CDR1 as SGHRS and CDR2 as YFSETQ. The CDR3 totals 15 residues. The DNA of the CDR3 is TGCGCCAGCAGCTTGGAAGGGACTGATTACAATGAGCAGTTCTTC. It encodes CASSLEGTDYNEQFF.

The J gene is TRBJ1-1, the V gene TRBV4-3; no reliable D call. Germline V gene lookup returns CDR1 LGHNA and CDR2 YSLEER. CDR3 length: 15 residues. With 0 bases removed from V and 11 bases from J, the gap between germline ends came to 19 bases. This CDR3 reads CASSQDAKGWNVAFF. CDR3 nucleotides: TGCGCCAGCAGCCAAGATGCGAAGGGCTGGAACGTGGCTTTCTTT.

This clonotype has more than one count but fewer than ten. CDR3: CASSLGSWQAGTTRYNEQFF. DNA of the CDR3: TGTGCCAGCAGCTTAGGGAGTTGGCAGGCCGGGACTACTCGCTACAATGAGCAGTTCTTC. The V call is TRBV7-9, the J call TRBJ2-1; 7 positions match TRBD2. The germline V gene has CDR1 SEHNR and CDR2 FQNEAQ (reference sequence). Unmatched junction bases numbered 18, after V lost 1 base and J lost 3 bases. CDR3 size: 20 residues.

This clonotype has only one observation. CDR3 coding DNA: TGTGCCATCAGTGAGTTGGGAGAGTGTGGCTACACCTTC. It translates to CAISELGECGYTF. This rearrangement joins TRBV10-3 to TRBJ1-2; D not resolved. The germline V and J ends were trimmed by 1 base and 7 bases, with 10 bases remaining between them. The CDR3 is 13 amino acids. Germline V gene data show CDR1 as ENHRY and CDR2 as SYGVKD.